The clone carrying this T cell receptor (beta chain) occurred a few times. The sample originates from a study of T cells in Graves' hyperthyroidism and ophthalmopathy. RNA transcripts provided the source from which TCR beta CDR3 regions were amplified. The TCR CDR3 first-round RT-PCR relied on the HTBI primer set. TCRdb re-called the multiplex PCR reads with MiXCR, one entry per CDR3 protein. The sample has hundreds of thousands of distinct CDR3 sequences, 20% to 25% seen once. Germline-derived CDR1 and CDR2 are SGHAT and FQNNGV. This CDR3 is 16 amino acids long. Trimming cost V 5 bases and J 5 bases, with 16 bases left between them.

This TCR came from an older woman with Graves' ophthalmopathy. Sequencing input: blood. The rearrangement links TRBV11-2 to TRBJ1-6; D ambiguous. This chain's CDR3 is CASSRRAGVNNSPLHF. The CDR3 DNA reads as TGTGCCAGCAGCCGACGGGCAGGAGTAAATAATTCACCCCTCCACTTT.